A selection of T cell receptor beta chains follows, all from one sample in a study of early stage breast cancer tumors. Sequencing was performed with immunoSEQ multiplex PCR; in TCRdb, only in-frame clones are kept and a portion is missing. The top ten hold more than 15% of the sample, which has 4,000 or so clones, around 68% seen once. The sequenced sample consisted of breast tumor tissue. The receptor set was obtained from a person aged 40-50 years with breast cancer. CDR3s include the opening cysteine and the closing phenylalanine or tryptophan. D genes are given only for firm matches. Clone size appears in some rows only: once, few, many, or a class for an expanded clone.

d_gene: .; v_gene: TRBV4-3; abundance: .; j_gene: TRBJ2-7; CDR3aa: CASSQEWTPWSEQYF; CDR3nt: TGCGCCAGCAGCCAAGAGTGGACCCCATGGTCCGAGCAGTACTTC
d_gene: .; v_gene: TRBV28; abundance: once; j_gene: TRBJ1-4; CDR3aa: CASSADRVLEKLFF; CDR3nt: TGTGCCAGCAGTGCGGACAGAGTGTTAGAAAAACTGTTTTTT
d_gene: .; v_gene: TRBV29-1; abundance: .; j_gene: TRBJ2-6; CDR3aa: CSVEEWIASGANVLTF; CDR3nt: TGCAGCGTTGAAGAATGGATTGCGTCTGGGGCCAACGTCCTGACTTTC
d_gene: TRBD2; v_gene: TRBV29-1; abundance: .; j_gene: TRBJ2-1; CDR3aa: CSVAVSGMTYNEQFF; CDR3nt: TGCAGCGTTGCGGTGAGCGGGATGACTTACAATGAGCAGTTCTTC
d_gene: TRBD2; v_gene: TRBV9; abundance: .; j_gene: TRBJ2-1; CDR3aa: CASTLAGEPYNEQFF; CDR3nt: TGTGCCAGCACCCTAGCGGGAGAACCCTACAATGAGCAGTTCTTC
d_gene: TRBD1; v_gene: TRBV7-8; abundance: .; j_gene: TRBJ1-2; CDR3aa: CASSLREQGYGEGYTF; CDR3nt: TGTGCCAGCAGCTTAAGGGAACAGGGGTACGGAGAGGGCTACACCTTC
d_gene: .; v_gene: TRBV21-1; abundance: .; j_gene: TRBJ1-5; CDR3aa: CASSKNDRGSQPQHF; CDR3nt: TGTGCCAGCAGCAAAAACGACAGGGGAAGTCAGCCCCAGCATTTT
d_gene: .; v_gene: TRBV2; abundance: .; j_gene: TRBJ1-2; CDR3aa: CATGGVEDYGYTF; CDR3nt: TGTGCCACCGGGGGGGTAGAGGACTATGGCTACACCTTC
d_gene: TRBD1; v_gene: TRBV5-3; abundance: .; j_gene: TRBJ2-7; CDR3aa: CARSIDRGPYEQYF; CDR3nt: TGTGCCAGAAGCATTGACAGGGGGCCTTACGAGCAGTACTTC
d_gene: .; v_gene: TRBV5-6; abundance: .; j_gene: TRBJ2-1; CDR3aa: CASSSFSSNEQFF; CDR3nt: TGTGCCAGCAGCTCGTTTTCTAGCAATGAGCAGTTCTTC
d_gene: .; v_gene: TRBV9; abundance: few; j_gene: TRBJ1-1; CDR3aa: CASSVVDIGGTEAFF; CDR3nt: TGTGCCAGCAGCGTAGTAGATATCGGGGGCACTGAAGCTTTCTTT
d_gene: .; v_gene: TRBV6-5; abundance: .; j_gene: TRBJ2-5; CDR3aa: CASSSRQLGETQYF; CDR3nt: TGTGCCAGCAGTTCCCGACAGCTGGGGGAGACCCAGTACTTC
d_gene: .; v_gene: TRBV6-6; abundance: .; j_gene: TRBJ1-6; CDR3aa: CASSQAMNSPLHF; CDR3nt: TGTGCCAGCAGCCAGGCCATGAATTCACCCCTCCACTTT
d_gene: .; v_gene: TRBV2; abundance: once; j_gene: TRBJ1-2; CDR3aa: CASSPREFYGYTF; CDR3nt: TGTGCCAGCAGCCCCAGGGAGTTCTATGGCTACACCTTC
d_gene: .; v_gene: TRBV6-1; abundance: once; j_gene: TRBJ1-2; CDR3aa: CASAGGPLYGYTF; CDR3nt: TGTGCCAGCGCGGGGGGTCCCCTCTATGGCTACACCTTC
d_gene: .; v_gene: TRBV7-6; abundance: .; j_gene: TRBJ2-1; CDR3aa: CASSPSTSYNEQFF; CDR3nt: TGTGCCAGCAGCCCATCCACGTCCTACAATGAGCAGTTCTTC
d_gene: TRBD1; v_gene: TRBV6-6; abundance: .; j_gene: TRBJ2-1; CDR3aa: CASSYKGQGRNEQFF; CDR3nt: TGTGCCAGCAGTTACAAAGGACAGGGGCGCAATGAGCAGTTCTTC
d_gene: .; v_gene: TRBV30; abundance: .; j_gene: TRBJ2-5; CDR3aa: CAWGIKQETQYF; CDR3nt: TGTGCCTGGGGTATTAAGCAAGAGACCCAGTACTTC
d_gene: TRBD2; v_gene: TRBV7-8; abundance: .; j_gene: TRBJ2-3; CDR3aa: CASSLEVAGGRATDTQYF; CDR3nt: TGTGCCAGCAGCTTAGAGGTAGCGGGAGGCCGGGCCACAGATACGCAGTATTTT
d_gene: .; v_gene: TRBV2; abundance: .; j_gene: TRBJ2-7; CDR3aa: CASSEAFPSYEQYF; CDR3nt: TGTGCCAGCAGTGAAGCTTTTCCTAGCTACGAGCAGTACTTC
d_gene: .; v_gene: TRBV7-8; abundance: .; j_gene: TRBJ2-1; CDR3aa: CASSLSIYNEQFF; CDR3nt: TGTGCCAGCAGCCTTTCAATTTACAATGAGCAGTTCTTC
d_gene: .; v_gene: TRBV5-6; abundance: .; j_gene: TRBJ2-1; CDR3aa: CASSHQDRSNEQFF; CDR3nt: TGTGCCAGCAGTCACCAGGACAGATCCAATGAGCAGTTCTTC
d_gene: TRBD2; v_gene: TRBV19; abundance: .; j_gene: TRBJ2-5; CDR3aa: CASSSPRGGQETQYF; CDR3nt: TGTGCCAGTAGTAGCCCGCGGGGGGGACAAGAGACCCAGTACTTC
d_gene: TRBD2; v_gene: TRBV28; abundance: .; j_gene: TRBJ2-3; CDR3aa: CATLGAGGADTQYF; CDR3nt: TGTGCCACCCTAGGGGCGGGAGGGGCAGATACGCAGTATTTT
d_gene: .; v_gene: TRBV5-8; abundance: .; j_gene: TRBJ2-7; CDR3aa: CASSLSFYEQYF; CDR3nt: TGTGCCAGCAGCTTGTCCTTCTACGAGCAGTACTTC
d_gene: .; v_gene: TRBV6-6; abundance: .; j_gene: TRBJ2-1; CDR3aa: CASLGLPSYNEQFF; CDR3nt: TGTGCCAGCCTTGGACTACCGTCCTACAATGAGCAGTTCTTC
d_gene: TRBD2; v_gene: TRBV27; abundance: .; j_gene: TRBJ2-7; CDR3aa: CASSLSGSSVGEQYF; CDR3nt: TGTGCCAGCAGTTTGAGCGGGAGCAGTGTCGGCGAGCAGTACTTC
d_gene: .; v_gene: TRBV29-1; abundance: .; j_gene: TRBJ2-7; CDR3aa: CSVTGSSSYEQYF; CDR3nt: TGCAGCGTTACAGGGTCGAGCTCCTACGAGCAGTACTTC
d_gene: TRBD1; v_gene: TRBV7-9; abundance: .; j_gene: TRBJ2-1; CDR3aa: CASSLYSDRGSYNEQFF; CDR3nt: TGTGCCAGCAGCTTATACTCGGACAGGGGCTCCTACAATGAGCAGTTCTTC
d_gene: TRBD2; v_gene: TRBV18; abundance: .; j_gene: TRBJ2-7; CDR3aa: CASSAGLAGDEQYF; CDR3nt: TGTGCCAGCTCGGCGGGGCTAGCGGGGGACGAGCAGTACTTC
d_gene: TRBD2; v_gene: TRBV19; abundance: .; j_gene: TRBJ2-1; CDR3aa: CASSRKSGNNEQFF; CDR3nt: TGTGCCAGTAGTAGAAAGAGCGGGAACAATGAGCAGTTCTTC
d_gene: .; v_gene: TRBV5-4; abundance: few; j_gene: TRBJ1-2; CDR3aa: CASRAEGGTYGYTF; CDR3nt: TGTGCCAGCAGGGCTGAGGGAGGGACCTATGGCTACACCTTC
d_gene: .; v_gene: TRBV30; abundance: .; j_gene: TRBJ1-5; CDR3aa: CAWGSRLESNQPQHF; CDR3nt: TGTGCCTGGGGCTCCCGTTTGGAAAGCAATCAGCCCCAGCATTTT
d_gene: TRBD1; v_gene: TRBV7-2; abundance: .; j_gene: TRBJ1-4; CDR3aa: CASRGGQTNEKLFF; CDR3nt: TGTGCCAGCAGGGGGGGACAGACTAATGAAAAACTGTTTTTT
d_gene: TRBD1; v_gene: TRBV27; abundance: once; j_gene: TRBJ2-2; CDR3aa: CASSLGRGMNTGELFF; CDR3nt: TGTGCCAGCAGTTTAGGCAGGGGGATGAACACCGGGGAGCTGTTTTTT
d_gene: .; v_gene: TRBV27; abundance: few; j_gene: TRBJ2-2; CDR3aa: CASRSGLDGELFF; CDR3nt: TGTGCCAGCAGGAGTGGATTGGACGGGGAGCTGTTTTTT
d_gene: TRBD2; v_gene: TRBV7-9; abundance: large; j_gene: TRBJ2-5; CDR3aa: CASNLGGLAGWDF; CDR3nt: TGTGCCAGCAACCTTGGGGGACTAGCGGGATGGGACTTC
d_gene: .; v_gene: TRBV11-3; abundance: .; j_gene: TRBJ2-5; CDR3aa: CASSPGVSDKETQYF; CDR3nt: TGTGCCAGCAGCCCCGGGGTTAGCGACAAAGAGACCCAGTACTTC
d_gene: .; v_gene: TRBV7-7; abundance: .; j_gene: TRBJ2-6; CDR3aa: CASSPNRVSGANVLTF; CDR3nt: TGTGCCAGCAGCCCGAATCGCGTTTCCGGGGCCAACGTCCTGACTTTC
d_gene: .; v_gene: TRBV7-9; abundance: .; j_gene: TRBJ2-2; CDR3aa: CASSLVADWRKNTGELFF; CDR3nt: TGTGCCAGCAGCTTAGTAGCGGATTGGCGGAAGAACACCGGGGAGCTGTTTTTT
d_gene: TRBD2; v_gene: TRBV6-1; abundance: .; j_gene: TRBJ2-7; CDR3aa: CASSENGLAEIPYEQYF; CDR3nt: TGTGCCAGCAGTGAAAATGGACTAGCGGAGATACCCTACGAGCAGTACTTC
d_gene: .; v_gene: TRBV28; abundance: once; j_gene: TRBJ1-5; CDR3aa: CASSLRLGLIHNQPQHF; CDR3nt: TGTGCCAGCAGTTTACGCCTCGGGCTTATACACAATCAGCCCCAGCATTTT
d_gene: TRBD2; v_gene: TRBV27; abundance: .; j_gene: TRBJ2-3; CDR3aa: CASKRGLAGGPSVADTQYF; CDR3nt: TGTGCCAGCAAACGAGGCCTAGCGGGAGGGCCAAGTGTTGCAGATACGCAGTATTTT
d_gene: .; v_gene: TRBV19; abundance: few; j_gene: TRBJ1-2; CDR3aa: CASSIDTRAGYTF; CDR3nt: TGTGCCAGTAGTATAGATACAAGGGCTGGCTACACCTTC
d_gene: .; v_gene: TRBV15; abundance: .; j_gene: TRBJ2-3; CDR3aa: CATSSDRGRPTDTQYF; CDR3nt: TGTGCCACCAGCAGCGACCGAGGGAGACCCACAGATACGCAGTATTTT
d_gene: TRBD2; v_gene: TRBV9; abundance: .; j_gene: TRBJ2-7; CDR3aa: CASSVGAGGPYEQYF; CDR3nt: TGTGCCAGCAGCGTAGGTGCGGGGGGCCCCTACGAGCAGTACTTC
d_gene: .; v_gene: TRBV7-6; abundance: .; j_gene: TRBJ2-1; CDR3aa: CASSQTDLGDNEQFF; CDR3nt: TGTGCCAGCAGCCAGACCGACCTAGGAGACAATGAGCAGTTCTTC
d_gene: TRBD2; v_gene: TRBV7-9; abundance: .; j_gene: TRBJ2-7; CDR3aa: CASSPGGLAEQYF; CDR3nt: TGTGCCAGCAGCCCCGGGGGACTAGCGGAGCAGTACTTC
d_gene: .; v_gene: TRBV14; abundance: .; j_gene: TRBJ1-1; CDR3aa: CASSQAGGTEAFF; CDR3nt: TGTGCCAGCAGCCAGGCGGGGGGCACTGAAGCTTTCTTT
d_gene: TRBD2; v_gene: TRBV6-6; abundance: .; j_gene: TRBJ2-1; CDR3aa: CASSYVSSGDNEQFF; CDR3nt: TGTGCCAGCAGTTACGTGTCTAGCGGAGACAATGAGCAGTTCTTC
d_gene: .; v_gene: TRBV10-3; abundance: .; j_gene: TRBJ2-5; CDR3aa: CAISEEQLETQYF; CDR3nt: TGTGCCATCAGTGAGGAACAGTTAGAGACCCAGTACTTC
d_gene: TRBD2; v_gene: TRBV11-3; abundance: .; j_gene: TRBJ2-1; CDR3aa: CASSLGGRDYNEQFF; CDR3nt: TGTGCCAGCAGCTTAGGCGGGAGGGACTACAATGAGCAGTTCTTC
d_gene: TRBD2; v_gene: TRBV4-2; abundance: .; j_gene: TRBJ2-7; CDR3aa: CASSPWEAGGYEQYF; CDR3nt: TGTGCCAGCAGCCCGTGGGAAGCGGGAGGCTACGAGCAGTACTTC
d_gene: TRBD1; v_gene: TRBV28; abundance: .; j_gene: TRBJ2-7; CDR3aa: CASSLLQGAEQYF; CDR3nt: TGTGCCAGCAGTTTATTACAGGGGGCCGAGCAGTACTTC
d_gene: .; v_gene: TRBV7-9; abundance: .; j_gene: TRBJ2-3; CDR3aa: CASSPNRVSWMGTDTQYF; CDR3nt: TGTGCCAGCAGCCCCAACAGGGTTTCCTGGATGGGCACAGATACGCAGTATTTT